These 2 T cell receptor beta chains originate from one sample sequenced in a study of T cell responses to AZD1222 COVID-19 vaccine. Libraries were prepared by immunoSEQ multiplex PCR; TCRdb keeps only in-frame clonotypes and omits some of them. The table includes 85,000 to 120,000 clones, roughly 88% detected once. This sample comprised peripheral blood, obtained on day 0 of AZD1222 vaccination. The receptors shown here come from an adult in good health.

The chain carries TRBV10-3 and TRBJ2-6; 8 bases map to TRBD2. From germline, CDR1 is ENHRY and CDR2 SYGVKD. The J segment lost 2 bases and the V segment lost 11 bases, leaving 8 bases of the junction unmatched. The CDR3 extends over 15 amino acids. Here the CDR3 DNA reads TGTGCCTCCCGGGGGGGAGGGACTGGGGCCAACGTCCTGACTTTC. It codes for CASRGGGTGANVLTF.

The chain has TRBV28 and TRBJ2-5; TRBD1 aligns across 8 bases. Germline lookup yields CDR1 MDHEN and CDR2 SYDVKM. V lost 2 bases and J lost 4; bases outside the gene matches: 9. The CDR3 is 16 residues long. The DNA for the CDR3 is TGTGCCAGCAGTTTAGAGAAGGACAGGGTGAGAGAGACCCAGTACTTC. This encodes CASSLEKDRVRETQYF.